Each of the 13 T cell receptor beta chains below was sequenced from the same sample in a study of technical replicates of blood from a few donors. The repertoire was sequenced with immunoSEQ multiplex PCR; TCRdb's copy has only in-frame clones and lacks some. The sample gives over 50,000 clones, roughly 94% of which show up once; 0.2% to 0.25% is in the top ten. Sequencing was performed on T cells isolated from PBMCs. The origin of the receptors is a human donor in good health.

CDR3 coding DNA: TGTGCCAGCACCATCTCGGCGGGAAACTCCTACGAGCAGTACTTC. Residues: CASTISAGNSYEQYF. V and J are TRBV28 and TRBJ2-7; possibly TRBD2 for D (6 bases). Germline lookup yields CDR1 MDHEN and CDR2 SYDVKM. The CDR3 spans 15 residues. V shed 7 bases and J shed 0 bases, with 16 bases lying between them. The variable domain in full, completed from reference TRBV28 and TRBJ2-7, reads DVKVTQSSRYLVKRTGEKVFLECVQDMDHENMFWYRQDPGLGLRLIYFSYDVKMKEKGDIPEGYSVSREKKERFSLILESASTNQTSMYLCASTISAGNSYEQYFGPGTRLTVT.

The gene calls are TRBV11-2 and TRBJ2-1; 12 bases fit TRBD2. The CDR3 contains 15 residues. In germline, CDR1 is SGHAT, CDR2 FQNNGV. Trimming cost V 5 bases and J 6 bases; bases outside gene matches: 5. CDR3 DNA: TGTGCCAGCAGCCCACTAGCGGGGGGCCGCAATGAGCAGTTCTTC. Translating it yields CASSPLAGGRNEQFF. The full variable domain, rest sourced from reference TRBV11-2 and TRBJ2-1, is EAGVAQSPRYKIIEKRQSVAFWCNPISGHATLYWYQQILGQGPKLLIQFQNNGVVDDSQLPKDRFSAERLKGVDSTLKIQPAKLEDSAVYLCASSPLAGGRNEQFFGPGTRLTVL.

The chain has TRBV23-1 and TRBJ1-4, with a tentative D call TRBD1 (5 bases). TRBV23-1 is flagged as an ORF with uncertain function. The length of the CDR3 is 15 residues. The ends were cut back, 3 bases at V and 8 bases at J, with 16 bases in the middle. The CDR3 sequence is CASSHPPHRCEKLFF. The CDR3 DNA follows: TGCGCCAGCAGTCACCCCCCCCACAGGTGCGAAAAACTGTTTTTT.

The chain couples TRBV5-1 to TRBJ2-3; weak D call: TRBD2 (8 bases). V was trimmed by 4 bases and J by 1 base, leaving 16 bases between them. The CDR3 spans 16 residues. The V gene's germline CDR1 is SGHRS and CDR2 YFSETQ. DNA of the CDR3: TGCGCCAGCAGCCCGGGAGGGGGCCCGGGCACAGATACGCAGTATTTT. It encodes CASSPGGGPGTDTQYF.

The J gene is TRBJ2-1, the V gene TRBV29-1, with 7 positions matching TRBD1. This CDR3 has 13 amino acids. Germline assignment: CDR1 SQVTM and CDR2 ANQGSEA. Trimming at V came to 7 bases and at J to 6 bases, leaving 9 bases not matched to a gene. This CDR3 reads CSAAQGVGNEQFF. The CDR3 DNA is TGCAGCGCTGCGCAGGGGGTAGGCAATGAGCAGTTCTTC.

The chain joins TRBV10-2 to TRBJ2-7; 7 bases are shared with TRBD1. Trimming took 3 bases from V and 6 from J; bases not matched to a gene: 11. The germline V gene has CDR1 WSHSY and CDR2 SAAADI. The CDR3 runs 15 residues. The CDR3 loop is CASSDRQGPISEQYF. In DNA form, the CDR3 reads TGCGCCAGCAGTGATAGACAGGGACCCATTAGCGAGCAGTACTTC.

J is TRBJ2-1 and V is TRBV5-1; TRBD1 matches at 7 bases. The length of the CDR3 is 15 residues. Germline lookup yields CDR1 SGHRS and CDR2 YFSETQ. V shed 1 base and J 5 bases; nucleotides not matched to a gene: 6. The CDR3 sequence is CASSLRQGADNEQFF. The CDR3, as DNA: TGCGCCAGCAGCTTGAGACAGGGCGCTGACAATGAGCAGTTCTTC.

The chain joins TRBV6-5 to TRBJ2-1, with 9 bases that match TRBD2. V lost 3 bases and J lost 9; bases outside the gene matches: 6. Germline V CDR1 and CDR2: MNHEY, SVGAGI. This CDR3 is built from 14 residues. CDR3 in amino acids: CASSYTAGGGEQFF. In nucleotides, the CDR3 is TGTGCCAGCAGTTATACCGCGGGAGGGGGTGAGCAGTTCTTC.

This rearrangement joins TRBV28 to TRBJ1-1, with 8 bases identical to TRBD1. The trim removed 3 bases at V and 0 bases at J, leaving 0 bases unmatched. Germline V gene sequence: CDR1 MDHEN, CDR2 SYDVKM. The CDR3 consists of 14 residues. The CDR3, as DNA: TGTGCCAGCAGTTTGGGACAGGTGAACACTGAAGCTTTCTTT. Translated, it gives CASSLGQVNTEAFF.

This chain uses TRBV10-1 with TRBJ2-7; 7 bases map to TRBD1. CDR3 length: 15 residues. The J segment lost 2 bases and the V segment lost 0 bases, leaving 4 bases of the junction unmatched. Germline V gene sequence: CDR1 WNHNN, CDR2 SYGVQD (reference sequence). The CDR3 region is CASSESGQAPYEQYF. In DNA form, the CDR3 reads TGCGCCAGCAGTGAGTCCGGACAGGCTCCCTACGAGCAGTACTTC.

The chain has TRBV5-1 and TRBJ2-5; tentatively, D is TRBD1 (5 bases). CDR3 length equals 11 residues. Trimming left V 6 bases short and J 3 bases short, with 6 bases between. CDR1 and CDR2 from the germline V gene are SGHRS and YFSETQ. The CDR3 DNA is TGCGCCAGCAAAGGGGAAGAGACCCAGTACTTC. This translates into CASKGEETQYF.

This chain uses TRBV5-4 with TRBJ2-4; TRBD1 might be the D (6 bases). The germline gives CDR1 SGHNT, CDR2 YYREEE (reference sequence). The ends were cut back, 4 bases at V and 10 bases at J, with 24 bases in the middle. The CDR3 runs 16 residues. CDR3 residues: CASSKIEGGRREIQYF. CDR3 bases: TGTGCCAGCAGCAAGATCGAAGGGGGTAGGAGAGAGATTCAGTACTTC.

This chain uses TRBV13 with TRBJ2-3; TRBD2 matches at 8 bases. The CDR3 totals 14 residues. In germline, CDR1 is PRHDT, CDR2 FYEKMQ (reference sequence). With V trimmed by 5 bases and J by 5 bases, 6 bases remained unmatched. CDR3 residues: CASSQASGQDTQYF. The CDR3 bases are TGTGCCAGCAGCCAAGCTAGCGGGCAAGATACGCAGTATTTT.